This T cell receptor (beta chain) is from a study of cytomegalovirus exposure and HLA in healthy donors. In the case of this clone: Antigen unknown.

Study-level findings and limits: In terms of immune exposure information, only CMV serostatus was available. Within an earlier analysis, most TCR beta V segments proved productive either about 87% or about 30% of the time.

This CDR3 has 17 amino acids. Losses at the gene ends were 6 bases for V and 8 bases for J; bases not matched to a gene: 17. The V gene's germline CDR1 is MDHEN and CDR2 SYDVKM. Use of 60 Vbeta and 13 Jbeta primers characterized the PCR. The repertoire was sequenced with immunoSEQ multiplex PCR; TCRdb's copy has only in-frame clones and lacks some. The sample has 100,000 to 150,000 clones, approximately 80% seen once; the top ten hold around 1.2%. Sequencing was done on a sample of PBMCs. This sequence joins TRBV28 and TRBJ2-1; 9 positions agree with TRBD2. The sequence came from a girl aged 2-10 years in good health and CMV-seronegative. CDR3 protein: CASRTGGGGAVIDEQFF. The CDR3, as DNA: TGTGCCAGCAGGACTGGGGGCGGGGGGGCCGTGATCGATGAGCAGTTCTTC.